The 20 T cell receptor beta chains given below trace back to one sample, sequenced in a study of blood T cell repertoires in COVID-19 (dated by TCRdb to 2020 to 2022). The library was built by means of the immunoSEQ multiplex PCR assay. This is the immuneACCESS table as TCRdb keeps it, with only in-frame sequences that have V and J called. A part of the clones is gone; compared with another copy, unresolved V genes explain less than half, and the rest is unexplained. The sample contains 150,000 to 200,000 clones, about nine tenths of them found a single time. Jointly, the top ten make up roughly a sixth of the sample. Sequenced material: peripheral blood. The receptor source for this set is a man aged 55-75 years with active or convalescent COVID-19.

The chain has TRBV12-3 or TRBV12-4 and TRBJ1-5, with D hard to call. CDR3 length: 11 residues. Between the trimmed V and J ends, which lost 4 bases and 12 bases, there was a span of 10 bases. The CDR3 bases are TGTGCCAGCAGTTATTATCGGGACCAGCATTTT. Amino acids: CASSYYRDQHF.

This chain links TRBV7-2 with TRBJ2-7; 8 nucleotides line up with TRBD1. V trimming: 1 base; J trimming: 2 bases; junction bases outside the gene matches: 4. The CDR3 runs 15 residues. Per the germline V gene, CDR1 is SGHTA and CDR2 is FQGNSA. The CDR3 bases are TGTGCCAGCAGCTTAGGCTCAGGGGGCACCTACGAGCAGTACTTC. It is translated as CASSLGSGGTYEQYF.

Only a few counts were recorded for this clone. The DNA of the CDR3 is TGTGCCAGCAGCCAAGGGACTAGCGGGGGGACCCCGCAGTATTTT. Residues: CASSQGTSGGTPQYF. This chain joins TRBV14 and TRBJ2-3; 14 bases are shared with TRBD2. Germline V CDR1 and CDR2: SGHDN, FVKESK. The length of the CDR3 is 15 residues. The V gene end was trimmed by 1 base and the J gene end by 10 bases; junction bases not matched to a gene: 4.

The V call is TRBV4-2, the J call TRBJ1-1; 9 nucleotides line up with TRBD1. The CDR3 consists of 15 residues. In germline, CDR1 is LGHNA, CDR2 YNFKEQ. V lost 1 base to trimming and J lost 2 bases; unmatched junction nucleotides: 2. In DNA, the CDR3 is TGTGCCAGCAGCCAAGGGGACAGGGATAACACTGAAGCTTTCTTT. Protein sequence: CASSQGDRDNTEAFF.

The CDR3: CATSAGTGHSPLHF. The CDR3 DNA is TGTGCCACCAGTGCCGGGACAGGGCATTCACCCCTCCACTTT. The V call is TRBV24-1, the J call TRBJ1-6; 9 nucleotides agree with TRBD1. The germline CDR1 and CDR2 sequences are KGHDR and SFDVKD. The CDR3 length is 14 residues. J lost 8 bases, V lost 5 bases, and 3 bases had no gene match.

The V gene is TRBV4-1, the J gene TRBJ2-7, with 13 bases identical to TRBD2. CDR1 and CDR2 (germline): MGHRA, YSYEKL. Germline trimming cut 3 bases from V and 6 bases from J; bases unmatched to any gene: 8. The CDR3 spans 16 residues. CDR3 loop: CASSQEGLAGVSEQYF. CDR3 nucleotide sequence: TGCGCCAGCAGCCAGGAAGGACTAGCGGGAGTCAGCGAGCAGTACTTC.

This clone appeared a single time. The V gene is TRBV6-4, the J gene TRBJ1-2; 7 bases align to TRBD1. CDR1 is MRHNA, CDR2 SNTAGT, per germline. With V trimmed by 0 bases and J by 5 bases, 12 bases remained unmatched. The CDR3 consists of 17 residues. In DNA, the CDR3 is TGTGCCAGCAGTGACTCGAGTCGTCAGGGGGACGATTATGGCTACACCTTC. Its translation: CASSDSSRQGDDYGYTF.

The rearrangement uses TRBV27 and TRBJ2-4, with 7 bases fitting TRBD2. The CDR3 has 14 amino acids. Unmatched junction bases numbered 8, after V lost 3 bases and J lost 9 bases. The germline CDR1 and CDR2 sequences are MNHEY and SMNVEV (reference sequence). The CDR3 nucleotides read TGTGCCAGCAGTTTTCGGGGCCCGGGGGGCATTCAGTACTTC. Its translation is CASSFRGPGGIQYF.

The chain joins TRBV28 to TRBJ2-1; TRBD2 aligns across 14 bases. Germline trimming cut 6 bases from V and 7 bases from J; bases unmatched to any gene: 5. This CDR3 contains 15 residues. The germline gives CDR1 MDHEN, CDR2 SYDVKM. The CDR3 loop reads CASSPGLAGGNEQFF. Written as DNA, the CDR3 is TGTGCCAGCAGCCCAGGACTAGCGGGGGGAAATGAGCAGTTCTTC.

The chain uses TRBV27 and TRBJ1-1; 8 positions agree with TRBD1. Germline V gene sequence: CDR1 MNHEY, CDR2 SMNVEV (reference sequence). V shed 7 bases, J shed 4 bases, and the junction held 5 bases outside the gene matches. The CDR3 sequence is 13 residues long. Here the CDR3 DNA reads TGTGCCAGCATCCGAACAGGGGGCACTGAAGCTTTCTTT. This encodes CASIRTGGTEAFF.

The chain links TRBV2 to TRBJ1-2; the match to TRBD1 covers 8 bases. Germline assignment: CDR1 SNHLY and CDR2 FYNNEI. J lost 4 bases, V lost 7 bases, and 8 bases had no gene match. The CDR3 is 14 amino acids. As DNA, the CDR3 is TGTGCCAGCATTACGACAGGGGCGAGCTATGGCTACACCTTC. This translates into CASITTGASYGYTF.

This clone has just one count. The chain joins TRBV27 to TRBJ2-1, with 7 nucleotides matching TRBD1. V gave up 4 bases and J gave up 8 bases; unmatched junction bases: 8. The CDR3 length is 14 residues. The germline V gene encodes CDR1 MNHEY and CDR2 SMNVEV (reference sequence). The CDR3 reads CASSSPGQIDEQFF. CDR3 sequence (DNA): TGTGCCAGCAGTTCCCCGGGACAGATCGATGAGCAGTTCTTC.

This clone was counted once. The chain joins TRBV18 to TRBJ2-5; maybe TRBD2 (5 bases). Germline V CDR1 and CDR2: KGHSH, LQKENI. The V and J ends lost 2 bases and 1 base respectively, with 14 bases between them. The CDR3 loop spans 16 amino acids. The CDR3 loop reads CASSPRERFIQETQYF. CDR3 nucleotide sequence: TGTGCCAGCTCACCAAGGGAGCGCTTTATCCAAGAGACCCAGTACTTC.

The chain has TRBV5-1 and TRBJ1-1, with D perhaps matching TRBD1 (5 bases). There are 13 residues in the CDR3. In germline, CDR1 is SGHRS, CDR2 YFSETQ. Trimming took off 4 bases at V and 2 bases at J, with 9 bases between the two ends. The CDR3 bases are TGCGCCAGCAGCAGACAGATTAACACTGAAGCTTTCTTT. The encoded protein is CASSRQINTEAFF.

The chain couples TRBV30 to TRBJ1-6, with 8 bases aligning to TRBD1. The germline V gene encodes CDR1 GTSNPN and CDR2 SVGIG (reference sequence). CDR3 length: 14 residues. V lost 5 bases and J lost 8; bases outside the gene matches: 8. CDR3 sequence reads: CAWQKTGDHSPLHF. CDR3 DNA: TGTGCCTGGCAAAAGACAGGGGATCATTCACCCCTCCACTTT.

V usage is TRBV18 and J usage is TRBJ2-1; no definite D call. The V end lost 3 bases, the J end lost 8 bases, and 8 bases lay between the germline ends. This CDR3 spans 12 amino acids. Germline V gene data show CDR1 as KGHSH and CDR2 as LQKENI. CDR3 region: CASSPRGDEQFF. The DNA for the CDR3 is TGTGCCAGCTCACCGAGAGGAGATGAGCAGTTCTTC.

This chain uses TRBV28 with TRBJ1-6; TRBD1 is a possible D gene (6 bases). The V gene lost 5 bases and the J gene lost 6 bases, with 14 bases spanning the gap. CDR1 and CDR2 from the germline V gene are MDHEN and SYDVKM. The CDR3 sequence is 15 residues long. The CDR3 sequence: CASSPPRTVNSPLHF. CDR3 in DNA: TGTGCCAGCAGTCCGCCCAGGACAGTTAATTCACCCCTCCACTTT. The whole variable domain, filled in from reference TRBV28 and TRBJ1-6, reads DVKVTQSSRYLVKRTGEKVFLECVQDMDHENMFWYRQDPGLGLRLIYFSYDVKMKEKGDIPEGYSVSREKKERFSLILESASTNQTSMYLCASSPPRTVNSPLHFGNGTRLTVT.

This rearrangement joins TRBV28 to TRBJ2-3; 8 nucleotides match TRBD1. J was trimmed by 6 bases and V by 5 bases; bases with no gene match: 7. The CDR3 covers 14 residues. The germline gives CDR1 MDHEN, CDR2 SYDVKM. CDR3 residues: CASSTDRGPDTQYF. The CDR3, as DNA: TGTGCCAGCAGTACCGACAGGGGACCCGATACGCAGTATTTT.

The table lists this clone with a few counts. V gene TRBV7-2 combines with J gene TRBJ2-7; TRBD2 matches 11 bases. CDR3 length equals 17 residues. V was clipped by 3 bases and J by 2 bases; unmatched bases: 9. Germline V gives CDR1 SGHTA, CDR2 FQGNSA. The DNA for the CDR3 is TGTGCCAGCAGCTTGACCTCCGTAGCGGGAGGGACCTACGAGCAGTACTTC. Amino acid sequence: CASSLTSVAGGTYEQYF. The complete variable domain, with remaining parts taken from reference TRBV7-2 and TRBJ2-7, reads GAGVSQSPSNKVTEKGKDVELRCDPISGHTALYWYRQSLGQGLEFLIYFQGNSAPDKSGLPSDRFSAERTGGSVSTLTIQRTQQEDSAVYLCASSLTSVAGGTYEQYFGPGTRLTVT.

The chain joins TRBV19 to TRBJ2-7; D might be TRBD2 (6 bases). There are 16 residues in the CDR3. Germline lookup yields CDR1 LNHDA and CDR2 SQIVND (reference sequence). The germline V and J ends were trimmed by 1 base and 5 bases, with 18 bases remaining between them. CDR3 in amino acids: CASSIVRGVLVDEQYF. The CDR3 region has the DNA TGTGCCAGTAGTATAGTGCGGGGAGTATTAGTCGACGAGCAGTACTTC.